What follows are 14 T cell receptor beta chains derived from one specimen sequenced in a study of CD8+ T cells in alopecia areata. Extraction and reverse transcription of RNA yielded cDNA as the sequencing template. Assay used: immunoSEQ multiplex PCR; TCRdb lists only in-frame clones, some missing. The repertoire holds about 140,000 clones, around 51% seen once, with roughly 0.9% in the top ten. The sample was CD4+ T cells sorted from blood, taken at week 0. Receptors were obtained from a human donor with alopecia areata.

The V gene is TRBV10-3, the J gene TRBJ2-5, with 10 bases that match TRBD2. The CDR3 totals 12 residues. The junction had 2 bases not matched to a gene; V was cut back by 10 bases and J by 3 bases. Germline V lookup: CDR1 ENHRY, CDR2 SYGVKD. CDR3 DNA sequence: TGTGCCACCCTAGCGGGAGAAGAGACCCAGTACTTC. Translation: CATLAGEETQYF.

This clone turned up a few times. The chain uses TRBV15 and TRBJ1-1, with D tentatively TRBD1 (6 bases). The CDR3 runs to 14 residues. Germline values: CDR1 LNHNV, CDR2 YYDKDF (reference sequence). Trimming took 3 bases from V and 4 from J, leaving 12 bases between them. CDR3 nucleotides: TGTGCCACCAGCAGCACTCAGGGGCTCACTGAAGCTTTCTTT. The encoded protein is CATSSTQGLTEAFF.

The chain carries TRBV6-6 and TRBJ1-5; D remains ambiguous. CDR1 and CDR2 (germline): MNHNY, SVGAGI (reference sequence). The CDR3 is 13 amino acids. V was trimmed by 7 bases and J by 5 bases, leaving 12 bases between them. CDR3 residues: CASIRGRHQPQHF. The CDR3 DNA follows: TGTGCCAGCATAAGAGGTAGACATCAGCCCCAGCATTTT.

V usage is TRBV30 and J usage is TRBJ2-3; 7 nucleotides align to TRBD1. J lost 3 bases, V lost 3 bases, and 6 bases had no gene match. The CDR3 contains 14 residues. Germline loops: CDR1 GTSNPN, CDR2 SVGIG (reference sequence). The CDR3 protein is CAWRGGYVTDTQYF. CDR3 DNA: TGTGCCTGGAGAGGGGGCTACGTGACAGATACGCAGTATTTT.

J is TRBJ2-5 and V is TRBV5-1; unclear D gene. V was trimmed by 9 bases and J by 1 base, leaving 13 bases between them. The CDR3 is 13 amino acids. Germline CDR1 reads SGHRS; CDR2 reads YFSETQ. The CDR3 DNA follows: TGCGCCACTTCCCCCGGGTCCCAAGAGACCCAGTACTTC. It yields the protein CATSPGSQETQYF.

The rearrangement uses TRBV5-4 and TRBJ2-1, with TRBD2 matching over 12 bases. Germline V lookup: CDR1 SGHNT, CDR2 YYREEE (reference sequence). V lost 4 bases and J lost 6; bases outside the gene matches: 5. CDR3 length: 15 residues. For the CDR3, the DNA is TGTGCCAGCAGCCTGACTAGCGGGAGTAGCAATGAGCAGTTCTTC. Protein product: CASSLTSGSSNEQFF.

This clone has more than one count but fewer than ten. The genes are TRBV7-2 and TRBJ2-3, with a possible D match to TRBD2 (5 bases). The V and J ends lost 5 bases and 0 bases respectively, with 18 bases between them. The germline V gene has CDR1 SGHTA and CDR2 FQGNSA. The CDR3 length is 17 residues. The CDR3 DNA reads as TGTGCCAGCAGCCCAGTGCCCATGGGAGCCAGCACAGATACGCAGTATTTT. It codes for CASSPVPMGASTDTQYF.

The rearrangement joins TRBV10-3 to TRBJ1-1, with D unresolved. CDR1 and CDR2 from the germline V gene are ENHRY and SYGVKD. V lost 0 bases and J lost 0, with 11 bases in between. There are 16 residues in the CDR3. CDR3 protein: CAISESFGLMNTEAFF. CDR3 nucleotide sequence: TGTGCCATCAGTGAGTCATTCGGCCTAATGAACACTGAAGCTTTCTTT.

The chain links TRBV27 to TRBJ2-7; TRBD1 matches at 7 bases. Germline V gives CDR1 MNHEY, CDR2 SMNVEV (reference sequence). J lost 4 bases, V lost 4 bases, and 10 bases had no gene match. The CDR3 length is 15 residues. This CDR3 is CASSSPGTATYEQYF. CDR3 DNA: TGTGCCAGCAGTTCCCCCGGGACAGCCACTTACGAGCAGTACTTC.

This clone appeared a few times. This sequence joins TRBV2 and TRBJ2-7; 8 positions agree with TRBD1. The ends lost 7 bases at V and 6 bases at J; junction bases unmatched: 8. Germline V gene sequence: CDR1 SNHLY, CDR2 FYNNEI. This CDR3 has 13 amino acids. The CDR3: CASKSTGTGEQYF. The CDR3 DNA reads TGTGCCAGCAAATCGACCGGGACAGGCGAGCAGTACTTC.

The chain carries TRBV29-1 and TRBJ2-5; 11 bases align to TRBD2. Trimming took 6 bases from V and 4 from J; bases not matched to a gene: 13. CDR3 length: 16 residues. The V gene's germline CDR1 is SQVTM and CDR2 ANQGSEA. In DNA, the CDR3 is TGCAGCGTCCCTCCCGTAGCGGGAGGGCCAGGAGAGACCCAGTACTTC. It codes for CSVPPVAGGPGETQYF.

The genes are TRBV30 and TRBJ2-7; D gene uncertain. Looked up from germline, CDR1 is GTSNPN and CDR2 is SVGIG (reference sequence). The CDR3 runs 12 residues. V was trimmed by 1 base and J by 1 base, leaving 5 bases between them. CDR3 nucleotides: TGTGCCTGGAGTGCTCTGTCCTACGAGCAGTACTTC. Translating gives CAWSALSYEQYF. The whole variable domain, filled in from reference TRBV30 and TRBJ2-7, reads SQTIHQWPATLVQPVGSPLSLECTVEGTSNPNLYWYRQAAGRGLQLLFYSVGIGQISSEVPQNLSASRPQDRQFILSSKKLLLSDSGFYLCAWSALSYEQYFGPGTRLTVT.

The gene calls are TRBV30 and TRBJ2-5; TRBD2 aligns across 9 bases. This CDR3 region has 15 residues. Per germline, CDR1 GTSNPN and CDR2 SVGIG (reference sequence). J gave up 6 bases and V 0 bases, and 8 bases lay outside the gene matches. The CDR3 sequence: CAWSVTIAGDKTQYF. The CDR3 nucleotides read TGTGCCTGGAGTGTCACTATAGCGGGAGATAAGACCCAGTACTTC. Drawing the rest from reference TRBV30 and TRBJ2-5, the complete variable domain is SQTIHQWPATLVQPVGSPLSLECTVEGTSNPNLYWYRQAAGRGLQLLFYSVGIGQISSEVPQNLSASRPQDRQFILSSKKLLLSDSGFYLCAWSVTIAGDKTQYFGPGTRLLVL.

The chain couples TRBV30 to TRBJ2-7; 9 nucleotides agree with TRBD2. The V gene end was trimmed by 0 bases and the J gene end by 3 bases; junction bases not matched to a gene: 3. This CDR3 contains 14 residues. CDR1 is GTSNPN, CDR2 SVGIG, per germline (reference sequence). The CDR3 is CAWSVRTSVYEQYF. As DNA, the CDR3 is TGTGCCTGGAGTGTGAGGACTAGCGTCTACGAGCAGTACTTC.